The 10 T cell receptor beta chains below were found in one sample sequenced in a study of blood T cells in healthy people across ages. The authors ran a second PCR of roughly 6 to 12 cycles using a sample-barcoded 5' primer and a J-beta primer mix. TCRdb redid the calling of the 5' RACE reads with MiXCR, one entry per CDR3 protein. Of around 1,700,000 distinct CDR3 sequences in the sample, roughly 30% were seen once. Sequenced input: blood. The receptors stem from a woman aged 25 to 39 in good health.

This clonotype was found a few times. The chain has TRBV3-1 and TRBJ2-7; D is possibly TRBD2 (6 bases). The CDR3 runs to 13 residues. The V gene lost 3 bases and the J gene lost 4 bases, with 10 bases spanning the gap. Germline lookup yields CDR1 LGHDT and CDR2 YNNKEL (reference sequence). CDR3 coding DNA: TGTGCCAGCAGCCACGCGGGGATTTACGAGCAGTACTTC. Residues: CASSHAGIYEQYF.

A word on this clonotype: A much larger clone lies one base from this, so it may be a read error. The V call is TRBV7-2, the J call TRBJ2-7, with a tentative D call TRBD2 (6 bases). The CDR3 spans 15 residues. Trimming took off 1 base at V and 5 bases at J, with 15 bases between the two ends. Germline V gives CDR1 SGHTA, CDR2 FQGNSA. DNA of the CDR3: TGTGCCAGCAGCTTAGAGGCGGGACGAAACGACGAGCAGTACTTC. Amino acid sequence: CASSLEAGRNDEQYF.

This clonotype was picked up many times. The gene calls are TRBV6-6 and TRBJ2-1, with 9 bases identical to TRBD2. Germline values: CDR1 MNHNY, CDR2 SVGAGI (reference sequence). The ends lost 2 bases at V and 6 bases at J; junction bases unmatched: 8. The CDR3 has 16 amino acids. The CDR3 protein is CASSYGAGGPSNEQFF. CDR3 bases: TGTGCCAGCAGTTACGGCGCGGGAGGGCCTAGCAATGAGCAGTTCTTC.

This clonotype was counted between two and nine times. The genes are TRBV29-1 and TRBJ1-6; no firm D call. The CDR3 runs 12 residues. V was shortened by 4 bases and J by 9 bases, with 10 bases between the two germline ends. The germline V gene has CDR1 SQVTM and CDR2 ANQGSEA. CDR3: CSVGTTFSPLHF. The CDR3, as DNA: TGCAGCGTTGGGACCACGTTTTCACCCCTCCACTTT.

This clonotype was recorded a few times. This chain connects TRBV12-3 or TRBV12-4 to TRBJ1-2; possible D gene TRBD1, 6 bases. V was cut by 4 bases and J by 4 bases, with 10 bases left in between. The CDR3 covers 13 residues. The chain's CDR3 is CASSSGDGYGYTF. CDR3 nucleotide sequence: TGTGCCAGCAGTTCAGGGGACGGCTATGGCTACACCTTC.

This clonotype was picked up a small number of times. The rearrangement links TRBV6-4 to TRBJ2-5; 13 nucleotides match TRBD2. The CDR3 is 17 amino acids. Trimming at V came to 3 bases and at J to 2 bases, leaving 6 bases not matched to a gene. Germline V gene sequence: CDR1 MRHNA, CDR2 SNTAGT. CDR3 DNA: TGTGCCAGCAGTGAATTGACTAGCGGGGGGAAACAAGAGACCCAGTACTTC. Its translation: CASSELTSGGKQETQYF.

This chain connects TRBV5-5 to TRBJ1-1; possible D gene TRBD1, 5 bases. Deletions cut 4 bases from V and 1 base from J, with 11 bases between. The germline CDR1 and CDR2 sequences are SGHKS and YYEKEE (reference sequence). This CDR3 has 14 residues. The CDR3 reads CASSIPGQNTEAFF. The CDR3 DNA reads TGTGCCAGCAGCATACCCGGACAGAACACTGAAGCTTTCTTT.

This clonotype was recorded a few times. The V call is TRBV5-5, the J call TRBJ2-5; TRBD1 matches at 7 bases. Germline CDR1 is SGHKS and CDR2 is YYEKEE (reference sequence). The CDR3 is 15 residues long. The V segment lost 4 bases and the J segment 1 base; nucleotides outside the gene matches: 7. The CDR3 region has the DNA TGTGCCAGCAGCCCGACAGGGACCGCCCAAGAGACCCAGTACTTC. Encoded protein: CASSPTGTAQETQYF.

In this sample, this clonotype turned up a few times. The CDR3 loop is CASSLGLALVEQYF. CDR3 DNA sequence: TGTGCCAGCAGTTTAGGGCTAGCCTTGGTCGAGCAGTACTTC. The chain uses TRBV12-3 or TRBV12-4 and TRBJ2-4, with D possibly TRBD2 on 5 matching bases. The end of the DNA aligns better with TRBJ2-7, so the J call may be wrong. The CDR3 has 14 residues.

The CDR3 DNA follows: TGCAGCGTTGGAGGGACAGGGTCAAACACCGGGGAGCTGTTTTTT. Its translation is CSVGGTGSNTGELFF. J is TRBJ2-2 and V is TRBV29-1, with TRBD1 matching 9 bases. The CDR3 contains 15 residues. The V and J ends lost 4 bases and 2 bases, in that order; junction bases with no gene match: 5. From germline, CDR1 is SQVTM and CDR2 ANQGSEA.